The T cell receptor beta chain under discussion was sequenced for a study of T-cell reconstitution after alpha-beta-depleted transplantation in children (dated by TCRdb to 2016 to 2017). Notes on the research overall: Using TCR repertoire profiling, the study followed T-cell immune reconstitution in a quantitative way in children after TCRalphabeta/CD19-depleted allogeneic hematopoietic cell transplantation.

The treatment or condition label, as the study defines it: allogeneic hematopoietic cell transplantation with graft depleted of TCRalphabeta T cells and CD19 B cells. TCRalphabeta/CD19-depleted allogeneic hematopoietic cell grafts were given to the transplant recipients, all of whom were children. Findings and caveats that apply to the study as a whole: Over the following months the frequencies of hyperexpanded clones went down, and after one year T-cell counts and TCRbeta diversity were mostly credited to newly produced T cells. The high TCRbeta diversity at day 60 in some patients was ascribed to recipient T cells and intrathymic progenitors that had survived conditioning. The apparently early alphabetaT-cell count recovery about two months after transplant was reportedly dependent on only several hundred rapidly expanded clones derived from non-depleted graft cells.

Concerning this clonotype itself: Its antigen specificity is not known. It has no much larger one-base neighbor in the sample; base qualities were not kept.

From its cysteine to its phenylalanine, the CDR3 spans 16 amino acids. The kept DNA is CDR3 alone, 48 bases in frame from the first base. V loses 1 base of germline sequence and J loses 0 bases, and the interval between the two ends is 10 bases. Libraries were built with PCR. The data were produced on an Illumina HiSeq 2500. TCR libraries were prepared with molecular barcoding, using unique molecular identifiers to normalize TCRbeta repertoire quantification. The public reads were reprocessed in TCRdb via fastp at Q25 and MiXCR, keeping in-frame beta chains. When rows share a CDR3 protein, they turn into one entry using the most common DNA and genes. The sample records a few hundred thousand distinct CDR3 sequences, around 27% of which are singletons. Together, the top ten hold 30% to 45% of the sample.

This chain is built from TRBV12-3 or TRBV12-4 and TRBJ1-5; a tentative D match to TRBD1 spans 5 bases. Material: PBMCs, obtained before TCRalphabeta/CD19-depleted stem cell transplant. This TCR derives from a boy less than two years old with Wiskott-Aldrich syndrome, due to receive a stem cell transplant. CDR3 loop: CASSLVGGISNQPQHF. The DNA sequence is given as TGTGCCAGCAGTTTAGTGGGGGGGATTAGCAATCAGCCCCAGCATTTT.